Listed here are 4 T cell receptor beta chains from one sample, sequenced in a study of CD8 T cells in ankylosing spondylitis. One entry per CDR3 protein, called by TCRdb with MiXCR from the 5' RACE reads. This sample has under 300,000 distinct CDR3 sequences, with over 8.5% found just once. Sequencing was carried out using blood, either unsorted or a sorted T cell fraction (not recorded which). These receptors originate from a male donor with ankylosing spondylitis or in good health (not recorded which).

This clonotype was detected ten times or more. The gene calls are TRBV11-1 and TRBJ1-2, with 8 bases identical to TRBD1. Per germline, CDR1 SGHAT and CDR2 FQDESV (reference sequence). With V trimmed by 5 bases and J by 1 base, 18 bases remained unmatched. The CDR3 has 19 amino acids. The CDR3 region is CASSRSFGVTGEVNYGYTF. CDR3 coding DNA: TGTGCCAGCAGCCGTAGCTTCGGGGTGACAGGGGAAGTTAACTATGGCTACACCTTC.

This clonotype was counted a few times. The chain has TRBV20-1 and TRBJ2-5; D is unclear. This CDR3 contains 13 residues. Trimming pared 3 bases from V and 4 bases from J, leaving 12 bases between. Per the germline V gene, CDR1 is DFQATT and CDR2 is SNEGSKA (reference sequence). Here the CDR3 DNA reads TGCAGTGCTAGCGTTGACATCGGAGAGACCCAGTACTTC. Protein sequence: CSASVDIGETQYF.

The gene calls are TRBV5-1 and TRBJ1-5; D ambiguous. CDR1 and CDR2 (germline): SGHRS, YFSETQ. The CDR3 loop spans 16 amino acids. The ends were cut back, 0 bases at V and 0 bases at J, with 10 bases in the middle. The CDR3 is CASSLVTDNSNQPQHF. The CDR3 DNA sequence: TGCGCCAGCAGCTTGGTCACAGATAATAGCAATCAGCCCCAGCATTTT.

This clonotype was seen repeatedly, ten times or more. One end of the junction is discordant with germline, which a read error may explain. This chain connects TRBV12-3 or TRBV12-4 to TRBJ2-1; D unclear. The CDR3 extends over 12 amino acids. The CDR3 loop reads CASSFGVGWKSF. CDR3 nucleotide sequence: TGTGCCAGCAGTTTTGGCGTAGGGTGGAAATCCTTC.